This record covers a single TCR beta chain. Its antigen is unknown. At minimum, one pre-ART and two post-ART PBMC samples were obtained from each donor. immunoSEQ v3.0 was run at survey level. The method was immunoSEQ multiplex PCR; TCRdb's version includes in-frame clones alone and lacks a portion of them. This table holds tens of thousands of clones, over 70% found once. CDR3 length: 13 amino acids. V dropped 5 bases and J dropped 0 bases, with 8 bases sitting between them. CDR1 and CDR2 from the germline V gene are MNHEY and SMNVEV (reference sequence). The record originates from a study of long-term antiretroviral therapy in people with HIV. Findings and caveats of the study: Diversity measured after ART increased yet remained under transplant donor controls. Clonotypes expanded prior to ART showed repertoire dominance at all sampled time points.

This sample comprised unsorted PBMCs, obtained 1.1 years before starting antiretroviral therapy. The source is a woman in her 30s with HIV. This chain uses TRBV27 with TRBJ2-7, with D perhaps TRBD1 (5 bases). CDR3 in amino acids: CASSNRFSYEQYF. In DNA form, the CDR3 reads TGTGCCAGCAGTAACAGGTTCTCCTACGAGCAGTACTTC.